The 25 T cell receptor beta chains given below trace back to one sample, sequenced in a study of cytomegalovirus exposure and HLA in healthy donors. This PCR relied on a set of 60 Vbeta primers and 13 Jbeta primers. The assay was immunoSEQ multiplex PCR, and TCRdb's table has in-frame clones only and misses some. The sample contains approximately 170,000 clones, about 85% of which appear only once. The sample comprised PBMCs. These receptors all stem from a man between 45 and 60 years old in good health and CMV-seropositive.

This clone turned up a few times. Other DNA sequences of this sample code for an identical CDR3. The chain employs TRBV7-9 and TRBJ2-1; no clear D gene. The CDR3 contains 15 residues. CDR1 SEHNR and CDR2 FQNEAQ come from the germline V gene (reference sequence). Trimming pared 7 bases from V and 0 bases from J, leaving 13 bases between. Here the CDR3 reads CASIPTPSSYNEQFF. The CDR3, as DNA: TGTGCCAGCATCCCCACCCCGAGCTCCTACAATGAGCAGTTCTTC.

As DNA, the CDR3 is TGTGCCGGCGGGACAGCTAACTATGGCTACACCTTC. Protein sequence: CAGGTANYGYTF. The chain links TRBV7-9 to TRBJ1-2; TRBD1 agrees at 7 bases. The J segment lost 0 bases and the V segment lost 11 bases, leaving 3 bases of the junction unmatched. From germline, CDR1 is SEHNR and CDR2 FQNEAQ (reference sequence). This CDR3 is built from 12 residues. The variable domain in full, with the rest retrieved from reference TRBV7-9 and TRBJ1-2, is DTGVSQNPRHKITKRGQNVTFRCDPISEHNRLYWYRQTLGQGPEFLTYFQNEAQLEKSRLLSDRFSAERPKGSFSTLEIQRTEQGDSAMYLCAGGTANYGYTFGSGTRLTVV.

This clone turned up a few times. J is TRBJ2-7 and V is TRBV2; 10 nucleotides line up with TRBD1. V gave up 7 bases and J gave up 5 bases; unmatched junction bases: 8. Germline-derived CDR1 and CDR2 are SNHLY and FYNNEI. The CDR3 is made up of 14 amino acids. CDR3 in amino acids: CASNAGTGVNEQYF. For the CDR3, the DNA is TGTGCCAGCAATGCCGGGACAGGGGTAAACGAGCAGTACTTC.

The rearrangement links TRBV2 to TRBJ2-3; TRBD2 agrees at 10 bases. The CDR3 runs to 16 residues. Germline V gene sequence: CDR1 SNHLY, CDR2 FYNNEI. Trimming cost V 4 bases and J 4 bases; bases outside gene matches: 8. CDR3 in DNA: TGTGCCAGCAGTGCTGGGCTAGCGGGAGAGGCAGATACGCAGTATTTT. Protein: CASSAGLAGEADTQYF.

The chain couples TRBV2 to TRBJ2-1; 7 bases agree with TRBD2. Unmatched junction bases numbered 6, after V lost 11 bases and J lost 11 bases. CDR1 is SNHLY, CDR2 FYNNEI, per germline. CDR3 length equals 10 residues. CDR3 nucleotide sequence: TGTGCCGGAGGGAGGGAAAAGCAGTTCTTC. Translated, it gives CAGGREKQFF.

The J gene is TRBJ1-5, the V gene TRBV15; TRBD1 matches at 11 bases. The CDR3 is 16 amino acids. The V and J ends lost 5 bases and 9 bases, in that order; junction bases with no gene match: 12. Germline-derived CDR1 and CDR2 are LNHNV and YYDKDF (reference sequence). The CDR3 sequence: CATSVIGTGGQGPQHF. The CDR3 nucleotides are TGTGCCACCAGCGTTATAGGGACAGGGGGTCAAGGGCCCCAGCATTTT.

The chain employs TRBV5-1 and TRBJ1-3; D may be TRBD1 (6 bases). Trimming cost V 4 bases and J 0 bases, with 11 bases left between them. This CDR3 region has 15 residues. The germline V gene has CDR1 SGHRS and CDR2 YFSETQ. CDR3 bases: TGCGCCAGCAGCCCTATGGACAGCTCTGGAAACACCATATATTTT. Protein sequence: CASSPMDSSGNTIYF. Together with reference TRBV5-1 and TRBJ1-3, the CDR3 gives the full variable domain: KAGVTQTPRYLIKTRGQQVTLSCSPISGHRSVSWYQQTPGQGLQFLFEYFSETQRNKGNFPGRFSGRQFSNSRSEMNVSTLELGDSALYLCASSPMDSSGNTIYFGEGSWLTVV.

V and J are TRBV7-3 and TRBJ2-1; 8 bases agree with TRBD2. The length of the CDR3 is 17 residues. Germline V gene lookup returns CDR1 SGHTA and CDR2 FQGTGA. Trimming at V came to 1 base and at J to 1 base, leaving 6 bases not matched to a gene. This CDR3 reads CASSLRPSGPSYNEQFF. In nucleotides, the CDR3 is TGTGCCAGCAGCTTAAGGCCTAGCGGGCCTTCCTACAATGAGCAGTTCTTC.

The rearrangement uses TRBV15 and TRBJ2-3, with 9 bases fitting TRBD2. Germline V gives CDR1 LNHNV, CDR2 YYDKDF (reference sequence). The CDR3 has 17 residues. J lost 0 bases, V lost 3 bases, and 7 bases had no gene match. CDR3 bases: TGTGCCACCAGCAGCTTTAGCGGGAGAGGGAGCACAGATACGCAGTATTTT. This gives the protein CATSSFSGRGSTDTQYF.

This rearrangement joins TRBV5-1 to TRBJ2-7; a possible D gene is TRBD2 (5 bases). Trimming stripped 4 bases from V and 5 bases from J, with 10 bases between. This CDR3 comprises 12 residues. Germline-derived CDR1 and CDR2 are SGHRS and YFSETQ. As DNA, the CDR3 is TGCGCCAGCAGCGCCTCGAGGGACGAGCAGTACTTC. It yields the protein CASSASRDEQYF.

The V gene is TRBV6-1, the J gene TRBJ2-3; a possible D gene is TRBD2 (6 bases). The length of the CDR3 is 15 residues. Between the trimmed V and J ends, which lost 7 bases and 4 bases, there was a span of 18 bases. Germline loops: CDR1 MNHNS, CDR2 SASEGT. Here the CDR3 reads CASNSGVGGADTQYF. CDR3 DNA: TGTGCCAGCAATTCTGGGGTGGGAGGTGCAGATACGCAGTATTTT.

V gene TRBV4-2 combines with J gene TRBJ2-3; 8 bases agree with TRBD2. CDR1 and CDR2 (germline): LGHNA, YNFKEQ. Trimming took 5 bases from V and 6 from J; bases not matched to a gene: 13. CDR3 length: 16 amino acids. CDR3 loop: CASSSSPGLGVDTQYF. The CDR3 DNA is TGTGCCAGCAGCTCCAGCCCGGGACTAGGGGTCGATACGCAGTATTTT.

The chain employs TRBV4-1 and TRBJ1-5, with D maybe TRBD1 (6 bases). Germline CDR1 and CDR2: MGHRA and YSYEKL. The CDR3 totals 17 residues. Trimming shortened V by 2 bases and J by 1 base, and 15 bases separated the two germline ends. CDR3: CASSQPFKQGSNQPQHF. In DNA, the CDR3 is TGCGCCAGCAGCCAACCCTTTAAACAGGGCAGCAATCAGCCCCAGCATTTT.

CDR3 DNA: TGTGCCAGCAGTAATACAGGGAAAGAGACCCAGTACTTC. It specifies CASSNTGKETQYF. The gene calls are TRBV6-5 and TRBJ2-5; perhaps TRBD1 as D (6 bases). The germline CDR1 and CDR2 sequences are MNHEY and SVGAGI. The germline V and J ends were trimmed by 5 bases and 3 bases, with 10 bases remaining between them. This CDR3 comprises 13 residues.

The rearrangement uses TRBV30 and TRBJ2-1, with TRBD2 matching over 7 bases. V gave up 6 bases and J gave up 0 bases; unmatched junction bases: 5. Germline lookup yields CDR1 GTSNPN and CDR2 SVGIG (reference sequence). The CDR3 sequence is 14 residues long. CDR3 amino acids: CACSGLGSYNEQFF. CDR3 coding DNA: TGTGCCTGCTCCGGACTAGGCTCCTACAATGAGCAGTTCTTC.

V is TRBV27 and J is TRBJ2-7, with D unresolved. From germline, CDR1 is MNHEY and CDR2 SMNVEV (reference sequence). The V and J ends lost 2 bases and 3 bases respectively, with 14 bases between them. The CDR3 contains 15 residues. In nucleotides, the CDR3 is TGTGCCAGCAGTTTAACAGCCCACCCTTACTACGAGCAGTACTTC. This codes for CASSLTAHPYYEQYF.

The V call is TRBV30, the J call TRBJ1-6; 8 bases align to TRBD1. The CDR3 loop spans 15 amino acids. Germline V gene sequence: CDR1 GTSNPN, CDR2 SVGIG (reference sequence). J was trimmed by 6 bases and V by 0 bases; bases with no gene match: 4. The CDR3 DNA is TGTGCCTGGAGTGTAGGGGGACAGGTTAATTCACCCCTCCACTTT. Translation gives CAWSVGGQVNSPLHF.

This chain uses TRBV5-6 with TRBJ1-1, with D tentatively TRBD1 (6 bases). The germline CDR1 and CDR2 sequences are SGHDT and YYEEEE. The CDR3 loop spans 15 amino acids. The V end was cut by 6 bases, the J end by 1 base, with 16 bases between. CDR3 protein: CASIPRGHWNTEAFF. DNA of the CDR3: TGTGCCAGCATCCCTCGGGGACATTGGAACACTGAAGCTTTCTTT.

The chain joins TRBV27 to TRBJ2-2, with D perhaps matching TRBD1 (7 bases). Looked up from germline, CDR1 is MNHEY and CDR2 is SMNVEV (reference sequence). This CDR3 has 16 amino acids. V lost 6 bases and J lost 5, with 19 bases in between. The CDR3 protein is CASSSPGAGGTGELFF. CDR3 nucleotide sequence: TGTGCCAGCAGCTCCCCCGGAGCAGGGGGGACCGGGGAGCTGTTTTTT.

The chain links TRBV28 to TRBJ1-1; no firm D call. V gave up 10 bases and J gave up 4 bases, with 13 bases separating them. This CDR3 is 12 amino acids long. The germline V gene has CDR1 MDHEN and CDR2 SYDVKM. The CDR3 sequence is CATSDGATEAFF. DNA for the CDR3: TGTGCCACGTCGGATGGAGCCACTGAAGCTTTCTTT.

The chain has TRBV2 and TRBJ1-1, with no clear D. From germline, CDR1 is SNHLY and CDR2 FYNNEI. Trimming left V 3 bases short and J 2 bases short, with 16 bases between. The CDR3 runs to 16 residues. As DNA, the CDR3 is TGTGCCAGCAGTGAGCTTAGGGTGCGGGGAAACACTGAAGCTTTCTTT. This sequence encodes CASSELRVRGNTEAFF.

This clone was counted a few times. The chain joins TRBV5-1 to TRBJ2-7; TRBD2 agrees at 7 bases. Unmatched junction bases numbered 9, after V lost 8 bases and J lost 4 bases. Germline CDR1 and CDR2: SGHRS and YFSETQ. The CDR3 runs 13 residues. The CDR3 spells CASFQTSSYEQYF. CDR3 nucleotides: TGCGCCAGTTTCCAGACTAGCAGTTACGAGCAGTACTTC.

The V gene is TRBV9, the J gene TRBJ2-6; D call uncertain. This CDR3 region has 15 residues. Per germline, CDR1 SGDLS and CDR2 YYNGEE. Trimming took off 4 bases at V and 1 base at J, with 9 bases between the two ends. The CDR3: CASSPLSSGANVLTF. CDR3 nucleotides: TGTGCCAGCAGCCCCCTATCTTCTGGGGCCAACGTCCTGACTTTC.

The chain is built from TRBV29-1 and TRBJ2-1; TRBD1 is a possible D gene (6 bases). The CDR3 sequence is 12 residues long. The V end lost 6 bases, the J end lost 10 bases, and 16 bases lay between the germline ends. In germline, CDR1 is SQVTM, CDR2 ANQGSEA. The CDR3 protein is CSVGTGNGEQFF. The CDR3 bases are TGCAGCGTCGGAACAGGGAATGGGGAGCAGTTCTTC.

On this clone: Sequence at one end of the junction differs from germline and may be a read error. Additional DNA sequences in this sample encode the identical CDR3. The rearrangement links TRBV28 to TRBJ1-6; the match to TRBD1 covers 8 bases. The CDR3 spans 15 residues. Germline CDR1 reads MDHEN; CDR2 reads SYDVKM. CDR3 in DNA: TGTGCCAGCAGTTTATTCAGGGGGCAAAATTCCCCCCTCCACTTT. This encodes CASSLFRGQNSPLHF.